Below are 30 T cell receptor beta chains sequenced from a single sample in a study of blood T cell repertoires in COVID-19. Some clones are missing from TCRdb's copy, which holds only in-frame ones; the method was immunoSEQ multiplex PCR. Seen here are 200,000 to 300,000 clones, 70% to 90% observed once, and the top ten hold over 4%. The sample taken for sequencing was peripheral blood. These receptors came from a woman aged 55-75 years with COVID-19, enrolled during active disease.

The CDR3 region has the DNA TGTGCCAGCAGTTACTCGGAGGGGAACACTGAAGCTTTCTTT. Translating gives CASSYSEGNTEAFF. The genes are TRBV6-5 and TRBJ1-1; D is unclear. The germline V gene has CDR1 MNHEY and CDR2 SVGAGI. This CDR3 is built from 14 residues. The ends were cut back, 0 bases at V and 1 base at J, with 6 bases in the middle.

The chain links TRBV27 to TRBJ2-7, with 10 bases aligning to TRBD2. Trimming removed 0 bases from V and 7 bases from J; junction bases left unmatched: 0. Germline V lookup: CDR1 MNHEY, CDR2 SMNVEV (reference sequence). The length of the CDR3 is 13 residues. The CDR3 nucleotides are TGTGCCAGCAGTTTATCGGGACTAGCGGAGCAGTACTTC. Its protein product is CASSLSGLAEQYF.

The chain combines TRBV5-1 with TRBJ2-1; 13 bases match TRBD2. This CDR3 is 14 amino acids long. The V and J ends lost 8 bases and 7 bases, in that order; junction bases with no gene match: 6. Looked up from germline, CDR1 is SGHRS and CDR2 is YFSETQ. The DNA for the CDR3 is TGCGCCAGTCGGACTAGCGGGAGTGGTAATGAGCAGTTCTTC. It is translated as CASRTSGSGNEQFF. The full variable domain, in which reference TRBV5-1 and TRBJ2-1 provide the parts outside the CDR3, is KAGVTQTPRYLIKTRGQQVTLSCSPISGHRSVSWYQQTPGQGLQFLFEYFSETQRNKGNFPGRFSGRQFSNSRSEMNVSTLELGDSALYLCASRTSGSGNEQFFGPGTRLTVL.

The chain couples TRBV19 to TRBJ2-1; 9 nucleotides agree with TRBD2. V trimming: 1 base; J trimming: 6 bases; junction bases outside the gene matches: 4. The CDR3 length is 15 residues. The germline CDR1 and CDR2 sequences are LNHDA and SQIVND (reference sequence). The CDR3 protein is CASSIVKAGGNEQFF. The CDR3 DNA follows: TGTGCCAGTAGTATAGTAAAAGCGGGAGGCAATGAGCAGTTCTTC. Variable domain in full (rest from reference TRBV19 and TRBJ2-1): DGGITQSPKYLFRKEGQNVTLSCEQNLNHDAMYWYRQDPGQGLRLIYYSQIVNDFQKGDIAEGYSVSREKKESFPLTVTSAQKNPTAFYLCASSIVKAGGNEQFFGPGTRLTVL.

This clone has only one observation. This rearrangement joins TRBV9 to TRBJ2-1, with 9 nucleotides matching TRBD1. This CDR3 spans 18 amino acids. The V segment lost 0 bases and the J segment 4 bases; nucleotides outside the gene matches: 11. The V gene's germline CDR1 is SGDLS and CDR2 YYNGEE. The CDR3 nucleotides read TGTGCCAGCAGCGTAGAGGTGAGAGGGACAGGGCTTTACAATGAGCAGTTCTTC. Translating gives CASSVEVRGTGLYNEQFF.

This chain connects TRBV19 to TRBJ2-2; the D is unclear. Germline V lookup: CDR1 LNHDA, CDR2 SQIVND (reference sequence). This CDR3 comprises 14 residues. Trimming pared 3 bases from V and 2 bases from J, leaving 7 bases between. CDR3 protein: CASSIMGNTGELFF. The CDR3 bases are TGTGCCAGTAGTATCATGGGCAACACCGGGGAGCTGTTTTTT.

The V gene is TRBV19, the J gene TRBJ2-1; 13 positions match TRBD2. CDR3 length equals 17 residues. CDR1 is LNHDA and CDR2 is SQIVND in the germline V gene (reference sequence). V was clipped by 8 bases and J by 9 bases; unmatched bases: 16. The CDR3 bases are TGTGCCAGTTGGGGCAGGGGGAGGGGACTAGCGGGACTTGAGCAGTTCTTC. Protein sequence: CASWGRGRGLAGLEQFF.

This clone showed up just once. The rearrangement links TRBV18 to TRBJ2-4; TRBD1 agrees at 9 bases. V dropped 2 bases and J dropped 0; count of bases not matched to a gene: 8. The CDR3 is 18 residues long. Germline V gives CDR1 KGHSH, CDR2 LQKENI. The CDR3 nucleotides read TGTGCCAGCTCACCAAAGCCGGGACAGGGACTAGCCAAAAACATTCAGTACTTC. It codes for CASSPKPGQGLAKNIQYF.

V usage is TRBV30 and J usage is TRBJ2-3; 7 bases agree with TRBD2. V was pared by 5 bases and J by 0 bases, with 5 bases of the junction left unmatched. CDR1 is GTSNPN, CDR2 SVGIG, per germline (reference sequence). The CDR3 has 14 residues. CDR3 loop: CAWGIAGSTDTQYF. DNA of the CDR3: TGTGCCTGGGGTATAGCGGGTAGCACAGATACGCAGTATTTT.

This chain links TRBV9 with TRBJ2-7, with a possible D match to TRBD2 (6 bases). This CDR3 region has 15 residues. Per germline, CDR1 SGDLS and CDR2 YYNGEE. The V gene lost 3 bases and the J gene lost 2 bases, with 15 bases spanning the gap. The CDR3 region has the DNA TGTGCCAGCAGCGAGTCGGGACTCCGAACCTACGAGCAGTACTTC. Its protein product is CASSESGLRTYEQYF.

The J gene is TRBJ1-2, the V gene TRBV2, with 9 nucleotides matching TRBD1. The CDR3 contains 15 residues. With V trimmed by 5 bases and J by 4 bases, 8 bases remained unmatched. Germline-derived CDR1 and CDR2 are SNHLY and FYNNEI. CDR3: CASSRTGDVVYGYTF. CDR3 DNA sequence: TGTGCCAGCAGTCGGACAGGGGATGTGGTCTATGGCTACACCTTC.

J is TRBJ2-7 and V is TRBV28; TRBD1 aligns across 8 bases. The CDR3 loop spans 15 amino acids. Germline V gives CDR1 MDHEN, CDR2 SYDVKM. V lost 2 bases to trimming and J lost 4 bases; unmatched junction nucleotides: 7. The CDR3 sequence: CASSLLGTGFYEQYF. CDR3 nucleotides: TGTGCCAGCAGTTTACTTGGGACAGGTTTTTACGAGCAGTACTTC.

The chain links TRBV27 to TRBJ2-1; 7 positions match TRBD1. CDR3 size: 14 residues. The germline V gene has CDR1 MNHEY and CDR2 SMNVEV (reference sequence). V shed 9 bases and J 8 bases; nucleotides not matched to a gene: 13. This CDR3 reads CASCRAGGRDEQFF. CDR3 in DNA: TGTGCCAGTTGCCGAGCAGGGGGACGAGATGAGCAGTTCTTC.

The chain links TRBV6-5 to TRBJ2-7; 9 bases match TRBD2. This CDR3 region has 16 residues. The J segment lost 5 bases and the V segment lost 4 bases, leaving 12 bases of the junction unmatched. Germline assignment: CDR1 MNHEY and CDR2 SVGAGI. CDR3 sequence: CASSSLAGRSGNEQYF. The CDR3 DNA is TGTGCCAGCAGTTCCCTAGCGGGAAGGTCGGGAAACGAGCAGTACTTC.

V is TRBV29-1 and J is TRBJ2-2, with D possibly matching TRBD1 (6 bases). Trimming took 4 bases from V and 7 from J, leaving 16 bases between them. The CDR3 contains 14 residues. The V gene's germline CDR1 is SQVTM and CDR2 ANQGSEA. The CDR3 DNA is TGCAGCGTTGGGAACGTCAGGGGTGTCGGGGAGCTGTTTTTT. This translates into CSVGNVRGVGELFF.

This chain uses TRBV5-1 with TRBJ1-6; D unclear. CDR1 and CDR2 from the germline V gene are SGHRS and YFSETQ. The length of the CDR3 is 13 residues. V was trimmed by 0 bases and J by 5 bases, leaving 3 bases between them. The CDR3 region is CASSLVNNSPLHF. DNA of the CDR3: TGCGCCAGCAGCTTGGTTAATAATTCACCCCTCCACTTT.

This chain joins TRBV5-4 and TRBJ2-1; tentatively, D is TRBD2 (6 bases). From germline, CDR1 is SGHNT and CDR2 YYREEE (reference sequence). CDR3 size: 15 residues. Trimming removed 4 bases at V and 0 bases at J, with 11 bases between. The DNA of the CDR3 is TGTGCCAGCAGCCCTGGGACTGGCTCCTACAATGAGCAGTTCTTC. This gives the protein CASSPGTGSYNEQFF.

This chain joins TRBV7-3 and TRBJ2-1, with 14 bases identical to TRBD2. V lost 4 bases to trimming and J lost 7 bases; unmatched junction nucleotides: 3. Germline CDR1 is SGHTA and CDR2 is FQGTGA. This CDR3 contains 15 residues. The CDR3 region has the DNA TGTGCCAGCAGCTCCAGACTAGCGGGAGGGAATGAGCAGTTCTTC. This encodes CASSSRLAGGNEQFF.

The chain has TRBV5-1 and TRBJ2-3; tentatively, D is TRBD2 (5 bases). From germline, CDR1 is SGHRS and CDR2 YFSETQ. The CDR3 spans 15 residues. Trimming pared 0 bases from V and 8 bases from J, leaving 16 bases between. Written as DNA, the CDR3 is TGCGCCAGCAGCTTGGCTGTGGGCTCCGCGGGTACGCAGTATTTT. This encodes CASSLAVGSAGTQYF.

The J gene is TRBJ1-6, the V gene TRBV28, with 11 bases that match TRBD1. J was trimmed by 6 bases and V by 2 bases; bases with no gene match: 0. Germline V CDR1 and CDR2: MDHEN, SYDVKM. The CDR3 loop spans 15 amino acids. The CDR3 sequence is CASSLGQGANSPLHF. CDR3 bases: TGTGCCAGCAGTTTAGGACAGGGGGCTAATTCACCCCTCCACTTT. Looking up the rest from reference TRBV28 and TRBJ1-6 gives the full variable domain: DVKVTQSSRYLVKRTGEKVFLECVQDMDHENMFWYRQDPGLGLRLIYFSYDVKMKEKGDIPEGYSVSREKKERFSLILESASTNQTSMYLCASSLGQGANSPLHFGNGTRLTVT.

The chain carries TRBV21-1 and TRBJ2-1; TRBD2, as called in the table, went unchecked against the DNA. TRBV21-1 is a pseudogene segment. The CDR3 loop spans 15 amino acids. The CDR3 loop is CASSKVAGLYNEQFF. The DNA of the CDR3 is TGTGCCAGCAGCAAAGTAGCGGGGCTTTACAATGAGCAGTTCTTC.

The V call is TRBV13, the J call TRBJ1-2; D perhaps matches TRBD1 (5 bases). The germline gives CDR1 PRHDT, CDR2 FYEKMQ (reference sequence). V was trimmed by 5 bases and J by 0 bases, leaving 22 bases between them. This CDR3 comprises 18 residues. CDR3 in amino acids: CASSEYGAAQRTNYGYTF. The CDR3 DNA follows: TGTGCCAGCAGCGAATATGGGGCAGCCCAGAGGACTAACTATGGCTACACCTTC.

The V gene is TRBV14, the J gene TRBJ2-3, with 8 bases that match TRBD2. V lost 2 bases, J lost 4 bases, and 5 bases stayed unmatched. The CDR3 spans 15 residues. Germline CDR1 and CDR2: SGHDN and FVKESK. The CDR3 sequence: CASSQSGRTPDTQYF. The DNA of the CDR3 is TGTGCCAGCAGCCAAAGCGGGAGAACCCCAGATACGCAGTATTTT.

This clone was recorded a few times. The chain links TRBV28 to TRBJ2-7; 7 bases are a match to TRBD1. Losses at the gene ends were 7 bases for V and 3 bases for J; bases not matched to a gene: 12. Germline values: CDR1 MDHEN, CDR2 SYDVKM. The CDR3 extends over 15 amino acids. The CDR3 spells CASTPKQGLVYEQYF. CDR3 bases: TGTGCCAGCACACCGAAACAGGGGCTGGTCTACGAGCAGTACTTC.

The chain carries TRBV5-6 and TRBJ2-7; 9 bases match TRBD1. The CDR3 covers 17 residues. CDR1 and CDR2 (germline): SGHDT, YYEEEE. J gave up 6 bases and V 0 bases, and 13 bases lay outside the gene matches. The CDR3, as DNA: TGTGCCAGCAGCTTGGGACATCTAGGGACAGGGACCCTCGAGCAGTACTTC. This codes for CASSLGHLGTGTLEQYF.

The chain joins TRBV5-1 to TRBJ1-1, with TRBD1 matching 7 bases. The CDR3 extends over 14 amino acids. Per germline, CDR1 SGHRS and CDR2 YFSETQ. Trimming took 7 bases from V and 0 from J; bases not matched to a gene: 6. The CDR3: CASEQGGVNTEAFF. The CDR3 DNA reads as TGCGCCAGCGAACAAGGGGGCGTGAACACTGAAGCTTTCTTT.

The rearrangement uses TRBV9 and TRBJ1-2; D remains unclear. CDR3 size: 15 residues. Trimming shortened V by 2 bases and J by 4 bases, and 15 bases separated the two germline ends. The V gene's germline CDR1 is SGDLS and CDR2 YYNGEE. CDR3 in amino acids: CASSVSPTESYGYTF. The CDR3, as DNA: TGTGCCAGCAGCGTGTCCCCTACAGAAAGCTATGGCTACACCTTC.

This clone was counted between two and nine times. This rearrangement joins TRBV12-3 or TRBV12-4 to TRBJ1-1, with TRBD1 as a possible D gene (6 bases). The CDR3 totals 13 residues. V lost 6 bases and J lost 6, with 14 bases in between. Written as DNA, the CDR3 is TGTGCCAGCAGGGCAGGGGCAGGGGCTGAAGCTTTCTTT. This encodes CASRAGAGAEAFF.

A remark on this clone: Other nucleotide sequences from this sample produce the same CDR3. The chain combines TRBV5-1 with TRBJ2-7; D not resolved. The CDR3 runs 14 residues. Trimming removed 1 base from V and 2 bases from J, with 10 bases in between. Germline CDR1 and CDR2: SGHRS and YFSETQ. CDR3 DNA: TGCGCCAGCAGCTTGAGTGGCGGAGCCTACGAGCAGTACTTC. Its translation is CASSLSGGAYEQYF.

The rearrangement uses TRBV12-5 and TRBJ2-2, with D uncertain. This CDR3 contains 14 residues. V was cut by 6 bases and J by 4 bases, with 12 bases left in between. CDR1 and CDR2 (germline): LGHNT, FRNRAP. The CDR3 sequence is CASGPSGATGELFF. The CDR3 DNA reads TGTGCTAGTGGCCCCTCGGGTGCCACCGGGGAGCTGTTTTTT.